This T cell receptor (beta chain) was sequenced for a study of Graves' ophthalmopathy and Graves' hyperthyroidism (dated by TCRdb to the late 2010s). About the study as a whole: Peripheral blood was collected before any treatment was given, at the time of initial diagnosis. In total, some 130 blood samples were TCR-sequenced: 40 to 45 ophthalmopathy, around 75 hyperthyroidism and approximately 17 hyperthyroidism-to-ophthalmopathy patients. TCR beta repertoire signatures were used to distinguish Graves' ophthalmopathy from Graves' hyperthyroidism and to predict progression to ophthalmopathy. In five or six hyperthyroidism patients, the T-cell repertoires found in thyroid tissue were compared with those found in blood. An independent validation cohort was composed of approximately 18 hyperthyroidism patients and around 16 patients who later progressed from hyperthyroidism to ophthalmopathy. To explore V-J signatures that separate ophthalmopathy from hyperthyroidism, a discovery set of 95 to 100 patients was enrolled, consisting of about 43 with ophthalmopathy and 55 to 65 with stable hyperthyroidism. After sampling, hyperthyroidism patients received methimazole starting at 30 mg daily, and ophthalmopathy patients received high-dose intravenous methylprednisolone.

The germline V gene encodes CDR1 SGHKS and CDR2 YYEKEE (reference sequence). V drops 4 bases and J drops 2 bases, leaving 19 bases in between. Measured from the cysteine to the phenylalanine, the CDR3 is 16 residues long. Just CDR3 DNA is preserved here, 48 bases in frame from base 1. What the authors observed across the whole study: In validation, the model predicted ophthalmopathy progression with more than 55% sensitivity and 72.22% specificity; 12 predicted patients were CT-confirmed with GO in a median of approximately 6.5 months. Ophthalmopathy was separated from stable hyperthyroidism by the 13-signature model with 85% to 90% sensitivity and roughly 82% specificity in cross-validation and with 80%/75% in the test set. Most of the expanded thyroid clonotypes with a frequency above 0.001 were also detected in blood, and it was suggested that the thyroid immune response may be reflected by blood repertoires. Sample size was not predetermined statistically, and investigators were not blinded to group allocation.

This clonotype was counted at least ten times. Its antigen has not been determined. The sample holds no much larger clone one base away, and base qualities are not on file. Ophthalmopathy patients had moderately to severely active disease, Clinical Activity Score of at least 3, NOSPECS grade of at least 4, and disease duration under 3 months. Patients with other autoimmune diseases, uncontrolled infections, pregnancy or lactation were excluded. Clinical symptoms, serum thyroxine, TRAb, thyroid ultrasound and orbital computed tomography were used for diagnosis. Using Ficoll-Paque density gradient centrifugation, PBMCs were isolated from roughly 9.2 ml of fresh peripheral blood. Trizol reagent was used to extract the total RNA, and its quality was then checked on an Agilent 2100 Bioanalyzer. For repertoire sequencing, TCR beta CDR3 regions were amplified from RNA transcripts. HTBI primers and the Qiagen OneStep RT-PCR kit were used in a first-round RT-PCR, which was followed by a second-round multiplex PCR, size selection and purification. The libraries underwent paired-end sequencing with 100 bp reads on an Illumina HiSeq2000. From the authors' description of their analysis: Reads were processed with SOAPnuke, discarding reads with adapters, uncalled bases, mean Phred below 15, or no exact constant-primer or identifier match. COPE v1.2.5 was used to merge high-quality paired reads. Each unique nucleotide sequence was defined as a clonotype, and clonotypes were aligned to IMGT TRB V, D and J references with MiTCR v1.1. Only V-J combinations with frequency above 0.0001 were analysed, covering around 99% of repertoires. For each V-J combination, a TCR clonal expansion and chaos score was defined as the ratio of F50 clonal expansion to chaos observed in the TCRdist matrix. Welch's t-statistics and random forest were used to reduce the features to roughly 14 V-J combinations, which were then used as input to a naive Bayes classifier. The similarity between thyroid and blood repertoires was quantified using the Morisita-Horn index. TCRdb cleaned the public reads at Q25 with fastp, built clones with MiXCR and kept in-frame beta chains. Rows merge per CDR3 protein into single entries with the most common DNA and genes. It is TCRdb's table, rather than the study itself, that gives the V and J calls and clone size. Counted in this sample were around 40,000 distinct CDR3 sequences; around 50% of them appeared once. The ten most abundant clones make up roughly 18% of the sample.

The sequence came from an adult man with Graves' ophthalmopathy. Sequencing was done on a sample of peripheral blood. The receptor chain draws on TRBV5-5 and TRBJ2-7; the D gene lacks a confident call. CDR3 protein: CASSRDLGLSAYEQYF. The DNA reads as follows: TGTGCCAGCAGCCGCGATCTCGGGTTAAGCGCCTACGAGCAGTACTTC.